The next 24 T cell receptor beta chains were all read from a single sample in a study of beta chain features in type 1 diabetes. Sequencing targeted expressed TCRB transcripts, as all isolated RNA had been reverse transcribed. The assay was immunoSEQ multiplex PCR, and TCRdb's table has in-frame clones only and misses some. The sample records around 500,000 clones, over 25% being singletons. The source material was naive CD4+ T cells from blood. The source of these receptors is a man aged 18 to 29 in good health.

This clone appeared a few times. The chain uses TRBV30 and TRBJ2-1; unclear D gene. The germline CDR1 and CDR2 sequences are GTSNPN and SVGIG (reference sequence). The CDR3 has 13 amino acids. Trimming removed 2 bases at V and 4 bases at J, with 9 bases between. This CDR3 is CAWSQQAYNEQFF. CDR3 coding DNA: TGTGCCTGGAGTCAGCAAGCGTACAATGAGCAGTTCTTC. Supplemented by reference TRBV30 and TRBJ2-1, the full variable domain reads SQTIHQWPATLVQPVGSPLSLECTVEGTSNPNLYWYRQAAGRGLQLLFYSVGIGQISSEVPQNLSASRPQDRQFILSSKKLLLSDSGFYLCAWSQQAYNEQFFGPGTRLTVL.

The V and J genes are TRBV5-1 and TRBJ2-1; TRBD1 is a possible D gene (6 bases). CDR1 is SGHRS, CDR2 YFSETQ, per germline. V was pared by 4 bases and J by 2 bases, with 13 bases between. The CDR3 spans 15 residues. CDR3 loop: CASSPRGIPYNEQFF. In DNA form, the CDR3 reads TGCGCCAGCAGCCCCAGGGGAATCCCCTACAATGAGCAGTTCTTC.

The rearrangement joins TRBV7-2 to TRBJ2-7; 8 bases align to TRBD1. V shed 4 bases and J 2 bases; nucleotides not matched to a gene: 1. The CDR3 contains 13 residues. Germline CDR1 reads SGHTA; CDR2 reads FQGNSA. The CDR3, as DNA: TGTGCCAGCAGCTGGACAGGGACCTACGAGCAGTACTTC. It codes for CASSWTGTYEQYF.

The V call is TRBV30, the J call TRBJ2-3, with 8 bases matching TRBD2. Germline-derived CDR1 and CDR2 are GTSNPN and SVGIG (reference sequence). J lost 3 bases, V lost 4 bases, and 9 bases had no gene match. This CDR3 is 15 amino acids long. In DNA, the CDR3 is TGTGCCTGGACGGAGTTAGCGGGAAGGACAGATACGCAGTATTTT. Translation gives CAWTELAGRTDTQYF.

The chain joins TRBV5-4 to TRBJ2-1; D may be TRBD2 (5 bases). Per the germline V gene, CDR1 is SGHNT and CDR2 is YYREEE (reference sequence). The CDR3 sequence is 15 residues long. V was clipped by 3 bases and J by 8 bases, with 18 bases between them. CDR3: CASSSDPGLRDEQFF. CDR3 coding DNA: TGTGCCAGCAGCTCAGACCCGGGGTTAAGGGATGAGCAGTTCTTC.

This clone was seen a handful of times. V gene TRBV29-1 combines with J gene TRBJ2-1, with 13 bases aligning to TRBD2. This CDR3 comprises 16 residues. Trimming cost V 2 bases and J 9 bases; bases outside gene matches: 10. CDR1 SQVTM and CDR2 ANQGSEA come from the germline V gene. CDR3 sequence (DNA): TGCAGCGTTGAATCCCCACTAGCGGGAGGGCCGATTGAGCAGTTCTTC. It yields the protein CSVESPLAGGPIEQFF.

The chain uses TRBV5-4 and TRBJ2-7; D unresolved. V was pared by 0 bases and J by 1 base, with 8 bases between. The CDR3 length is 14 residues. Germline V gene data show CDR1 as SGHNT and CDR2 as YYREEE (reference sequence). CDR3 residues: CASSLGTASYEQYF. CDR3 DNA: TGTGCCAGCAGCTTGGGGACGGCTTCCTACGAGCAGTACTTC.

This clone was seen only a few times. This chain links TRBV5-4 with TRBJ2-3; 9 bases match TRBD2. Per the germline V gene, CDR1 is SGHNT and CDR2 is YYREEE (reference sequence). This CDR3 has 16 residues. The V and J ends lost 4 bases and 3 bases, in that order; junction bases with no gene match: 9. The CDR3 region is CASSPRGRESTDTQYF. The CDR3 DNA reads TGTGCCAGCAGCCCTCGCGGGAGGGAATCAACAGATACGCAGTATTTT.

This chain links TRBV30 with TRBJ2-6; tentatively, D is TRBD2 (6 bases). Trimming cost V 8 bases and J 1 base, with 12 bases left between them. CDR1 is GTSNPN and CDR2 is SVGIG in the germline V gene (reference sequence). The CDR3 runs 14 residues. In DNA form, the CDR3 reads TGTGCCCGGGGGTCGCGGTCTGGGGCCAACGTCCTGACTTTC. Translation: CARGSRSGANVLTF. The complete variable domain, with remaining parts taken from reference TRBV30 and TRBJ2-6, reads SQTIHQWPATLVQPVGSPLSLECTVEGTSNPNLYWYRQAAGRGLQLLFYSVGIGQISSEVPQNLSASRPQDRQFILSSKKLLLSDSGFYLCARGSRSGANVLTFGAGSRLTVL.

This rearrangement joins TRBV4-3 to TRBJ2-5; 7 nucleotides line up with TRBD1. CDR3 length: 18 amino acids. V lost 0 bases and J lost 0; bases outside the gene matches: 10. The V gene's germline CDR1 is LGHNA and CDR2 YSLEER. The CDR3 DNA sequence: TGCGCCAGCAGCCAAGATCTATCATGGGACAGCTACCAAGAGACCCAGTACTTC. It encodes CASSQDLSWDSYQETQYF.

The chain has TRBV5-1 and TRBJ2-1; 10 nucleotides line up with TRBD2. Germline values: CDR1 SGHRS, CDR2 YFSETQ. The CDR3 is 16 amino acids. The ends lost 0 bases at V and 8 bases at J; junction bases unmatched: 8. CDR3 in amino acids: CASSLDASGSVYEQFF. The CDR3 DNA sequence: TGCGCCAGCAGCTTGGATGCTAGCGGGAGTGTCTATGAGCAGTTCTTC.

This clone has just a few counts. The chain has TRBV7-2 and TRBJ2-7, with a tentative D call TRBD2 (5 bases). Per the germline V gene, CDR1 is SGHTA and CDR2 is FQGNSA. V was shortened by 3 bases and J by 3 bases, with 15 bases between the two germline ends. This CDR3 contains 15 residues. The CDR3 sequence is CASSFGLQRFYEQYF. The CDR3 DNA reads TGTGCCAGCAGCTTTGGACTCCAGCGGTTCTACGAGCAGTACTTC.

A few counts support this clone. The DNA for the CDR3 is TGTGCCATCAGTGGACTAGCGGGAGTTAACGAGCAGTACTTC. Amino acid sequence: CAISGLAGVNEQYF. This chain uses TRBV10-3 with TRBJ2-7; 12 bases are a match to TRBD2. The germline CDR1 and CDR2 sequences are ENHRY and SYGVKD. The junction had 3 bases not matched to a gene; V was cut back by 4 bases and J by 5 bases. The CDR3 is 14 residues long.

This clone was counted only a few times. Other nucleotide sequences in the sample specify the same CDR3. This chain joins TRBV25-1 and TRBJ2-7; tentative D call: TRBD1 (5 bases). Germline V lookup: CDR1 MGHDK, CDR2 SYGVNS. CDR3 size: 13 residues. Between the trimmed V and J ends, which lost 4 bases and 2 bases, there was a span of 9 bases. CDR3 DNA: TGTGCCAGCAGTGTTACAGGCACCTACGAGCAGTACTTC. This translates into CASSVTGTYEQYF.

The chain carries TRBV25-1 and TRBJ2-3; TRBD1 or TRBD2 may be the D gene (5 bases each). Germline V gives CDR1 MGHDK, CDR2 SYGVNS. Trimming pared 5 bases from V and 4 bases from J, leaving 10 bases between. The CDR3 contains 13 residues. CDR3 sequence: CASSSQGADTQYF. In nucleotides, the CDR3 is TGTGCCAGCAGTAGTCAGGGAGCAGATACGCAGTATTTT. Full variable domain (remainder filled in from reference TRBV25-1 and TRBJ2-3): EADIYQTPRYLVIGTGKKITLECSQTMGHDKMYWYQQDPGMELHLIHYSYGVNSTEKGDLSSESTVSRIRTEHFPLTLESARPSHTSQYLCASSSQGADTQYFGPGTRLTVL.

The chain has TRBV29-1 and TRBJ2-1; the D gene is possibly TRBD2 (6 bases). The CDR3 loop spans 15 amino acids. V gave up 6 bases and J gave up 1 base, with 16 bases separating them. Germline values: CDR1 SQVTM, CDR2 ANQGSEA. Written as DNA, the CDR3 is TGCAGCGTACGCCACGGGGGAGCGTCCTACAATGAGCAGTTCTTC. This sequence encodes CSVRHGGASYNEQFF.

The chain is built from TRBV7-2 and TRBJ2-7; D unclear. V was trimmed by 0 bases and J by 3 bases, leaving 9 bases between them. Germline CDR1 and CDR2: SGHTA and FQGNSA. The CDR3 spans 14 residues. The CDR3 DNA is TGTGCCAGCAGCTTAGCCCCCCAGATCTACGAGCAGTACTTC. It translates to CASSLAPQIYEQYF.

This clone was found a few times. CDR3 loop: CATSRALAGPNEQFF. The DNA of the CDR3 is TGTGCCACCAGCAGAGCCCTAGCGGGTCCAAATGAGCAGTTCTTC. The rearrangement joins TRBV15 to TRBJ2-1, with 8 bases matching TRBD2. CDR3 length: 15 residues. The V gene end was trimmed by 1 base and the J gene end by 7 bases; junction bases not matched to a gene: 6. Germline V gives CDR1 LNHNV, CDR2 YYDKDF (reference sequence).

V gene TRBV13 combines with J gene TRBJ2-7, with D perhaps assigned TRBD1 or TRBD2 (5 bases each). Germline CDR1 is PRHDT and CDR2 is FYEKMQ (reference sequence). Trimming pared 2 bases from V and 6 bases from J, leaving 17 bases between. CDR3 length equals 15 residues. The CDR3 here is CASSLRPGAASEQYF. The CDR3 coding sequence is TGTGCCAGCAGCTTACGCCCCGGGGCCGCTTCCGAGCAGTACTTC.

J is TRBJ2-5 and V is TRBV5-6; the D gene is possibly TRBD2 (6 bases). Trimming removed 0 bases from V and 5 bases from J, with 11 bases in between. This CDR3 comprises 14 residues. Germline V gene lookup returns CDR1 SGHDT and CDR2 YYEEEE. The CDR3 loop is CASSLVEGRETQYF. The CDR3 nucleotides read TGTGCCAGCAGCTTGGTGGAGGGTCGGGAGACCCAGTACTTC.

This clone was seen a few times. V usage is TRBV30 and J usage is TRBJ1-5, with TRBD1 as a possible D gene (5 bases). Germline assignment: CDR1 GTSNPN and CDR2 SVGIG (reference sequence). The V and J ends lost 4 bases and 8 bases respectively, with 15 bases between them. The CDR3 spans 13 residues. CDR3 sequence: CAWNFLRGEPQHF. The CDR3 bases are TGTGCCTGGAATTTTCTGCGGGGGGAGCCCCAGCATTTT.

J is TRBJ2-1 and V is TRBV7-2; the D gene is possibly TRBD1 (6 bases). The CDR3 is 14 amino acids. With 3 bases removed from V and 0 bases from J, the gap between germline ends came to 6 bases. Germline CDR1 reads SGHTA; CDR2 reads FQGNSA. The CDR3 nucleotides are TGTGCCAGCAGCTTGGACAGCTCCTACAATGAGCAGTTCTTC. It encodes CASSLDSSYNEQFF.

A few counts support this clone. The chain recombines TRBV7-9 with TRBJ2-1, with D perhaps TRBD2 (5 bases). From germline, CDR1 is SEHNR and CDR2 FQNEAQ (reference sequence). CDR3 length equals 14 residues. The germline V and J ends were trimmed by 6 bases and 8 bases, with 17 bases remaining between them. This CDR3 is CASSRARGLDEQFF. CDR3 nucleotide sequence: TGTGCCAGCAGTCGCGCTCGCGGGTTAGATGAGCAGTTCTTC.

This sequence joins TRBV30 and TRBJ2-7; a possible D gene is TRBD1 (5 bases). The germline gives CDR1 GTSNPN, CDR2 SVGIG (reference sequence). CDR3 length: 15 amino acids. Trimming stripped 2 bases from V and 0 bases from J, with 14 bases between. The CDR3 sequence: CAWSSGLGSSYEQYF. DNA for the CDR3: TGTGCCTGGAGTTCAGGGCTCGGCAGCTCCTACGAGCAGTACTTC.